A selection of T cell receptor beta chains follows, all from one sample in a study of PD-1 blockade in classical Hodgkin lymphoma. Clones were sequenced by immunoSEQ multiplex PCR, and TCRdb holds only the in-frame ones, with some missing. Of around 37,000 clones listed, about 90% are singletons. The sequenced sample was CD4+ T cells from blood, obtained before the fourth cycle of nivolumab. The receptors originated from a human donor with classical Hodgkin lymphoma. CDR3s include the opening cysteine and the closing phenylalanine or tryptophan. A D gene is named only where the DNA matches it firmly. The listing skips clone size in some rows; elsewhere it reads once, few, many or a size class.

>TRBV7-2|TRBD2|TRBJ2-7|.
CASSLERGREQYF
TGTGCCAGCAGCTTAGAGCGCGGGAGGGAGCAGTACTTC
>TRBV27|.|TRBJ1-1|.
CASSLRDTGQRAFF
TGTGCCAGCAGTTTGAGAGATACAGGACAGCGGGCTTTCTTT
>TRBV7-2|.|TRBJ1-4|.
CASSFTGQTTNEKLFF
TGTGCCAGCAGCTTCACCGGCCAGACAACTAATGAAAAACTGTTTTTT
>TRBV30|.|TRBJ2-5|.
CACNHRTQETQYF
TGTGCCTGCAATCACAGGACTCAAGAGACCCAGTACTTC
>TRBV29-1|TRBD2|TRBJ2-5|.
CSVGGLAGGEVETQYF
TGCAGCGTAGGGGGACTAGCGGGAGGTGAGGTGGAGACCCAGTACTTC
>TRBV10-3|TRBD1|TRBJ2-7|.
CAISPIPGQGTGLASYEQYF
TGTGCCATCAGTCCAATCCCGGGACAGGGGACTGGTCTGGCCTCCTACGAGCAGTACTTC
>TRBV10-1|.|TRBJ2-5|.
CASSGRASGTQYF
TGCGCCAGCAGCGGCAGGGCGTCCGGGACCCAGTACTTC
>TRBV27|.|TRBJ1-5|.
CASSLYGSGRFSDNQPQHF
TGTGCCAGCAGTTTATACGGGTCTGGAAGGTTTAGTGACAATCAGCCCCAGCATTTT
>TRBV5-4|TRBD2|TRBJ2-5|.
CASSTRTSGMETQYF
TGTGCCAGCAGCACAAGGACTAGCGGGATGGAGACCCAGTACTTC
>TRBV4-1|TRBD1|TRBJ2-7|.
CASSQPLTGKISYEQYF
TGCGCCAGCAGCCAACCCCTGACAGGGAAAATCTCCTACGAGCAGTACTTC
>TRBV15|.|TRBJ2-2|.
CATSRDRGRDTGELFF
TGTGCCACCAGCAGAGATAGGGGTCGTGACACCGGGGAGCTGTTTTTT
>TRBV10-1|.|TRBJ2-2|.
CASSEKTGRGTGELFF
TGCGCCAGCAGTGAGAAGACAGGGAGGGGCACCGGGGAGCTGTTTTTT
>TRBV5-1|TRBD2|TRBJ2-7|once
CASSLIAGAGQSYEQYF
TGCGCCAGCAGCTTGATAGCAGGAGCGGGGCAGTCCTACGAGCAGTACTTC
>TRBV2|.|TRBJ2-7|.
CASSRTTGSYEQYF
TGTGCCAGCAGCAGGACTACCGGGTCCTACGAGCAGTACTTC
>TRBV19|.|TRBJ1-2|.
CASSIPGEVGYTF
TGTGCCAGTAGTATCCCCGGAGAGGTTGGCTACACCTTC
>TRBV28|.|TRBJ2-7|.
CASSDSGGYEQYF
TGTGCCAGCAGTGACTCCGGGGGCTACGAGCAGTACTTC
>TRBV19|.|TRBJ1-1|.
CASSMQSDLNTEAFF
TGTGCCAGTAGTATGCAATCCGACCTGAACACTGAAGCTTTCTTT
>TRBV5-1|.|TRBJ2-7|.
CASNPLSYGVSSYEQYF
TGCGCCAGCAACCCTTTATCCTATGGGGTGTCCTCCTACGAGCAGTACTTC
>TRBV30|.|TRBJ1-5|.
CAWSVLGRGGNQPQHF
TGTGCCTGGAGTGTATTGGGGAGAGGGGGCAATCAGCCCCAGCATTTT
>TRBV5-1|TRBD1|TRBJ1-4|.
CASSLAGTGNEKLFF
TGCGCCAGCAGCTTGGCGGGGACAGGGAATGAAAAACTGTTTTTT
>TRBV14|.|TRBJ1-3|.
CASSQVVLSGNTIYF
TGTGCCAGCAGCCAAGTGGTTCTCTCTGGAAACACCATATATTTT
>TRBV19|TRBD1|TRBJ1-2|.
CASSQVRGLYGYTF
TGTGCCAGTTCTCAAGTCAGGGGGCTTTATGGCTACACCTTC
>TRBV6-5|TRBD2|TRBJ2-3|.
CASSYFGGGSTDTQYF
TGTGCCAGCAGTTACTTCGGGGGGGGGAGCACAGATACGCAGTATTTT
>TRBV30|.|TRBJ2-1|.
CAWYRAASYNEQFF
TGTGCCTGGTATCGAGCGGCCTCCTACAATGAGCAGTTCTTC
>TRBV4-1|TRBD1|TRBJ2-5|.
CASSQDWTGWETQYF
TGCGCCAGCAGCCAAGATTGGACAGGCTGGGAGACCCAGTACTTC
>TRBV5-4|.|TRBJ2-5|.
CASSYLGVDETQYF
TGTGCCAGCAGCTACCTCGGGGTTGATGAGACCCAGTACTTC
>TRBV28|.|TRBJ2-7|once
CASSFFSGAGSPYEQYF
TGTGCCAGCAGTTTTTTCAGTGGTGCCGGTAGCCCCTACGAGCAGTACTTC